Sequencing of this T cell receptor (beta chain) was carried out in a study of circulating CD8 cells and anti-PD-1 response in melanoma. The study, taken as a whole, reports: Subset repertoires were largely private at M1, with under 7% shared. PD-1 and DPOS subsets showed similar, higher clonality than DNEG. Published repertoire comparisons used only baseline and M1 samples from a small cohort with few responders. Some patients were treatment-naive; others were previously treated.

Four subsets defined by PD-1 and/or TIGIT were sorted from live CD3+CD8+TCRalphabeta+ cells. Using approximately 16 ng of total RNA, TCR libraries were made with the QIAseq Immune Repertoire TCR panel. From the reads, TCRdb called clonotypes with MiXCR, one entry per CDR3 protein. The data contain roughly 490 distinct CDR3 sequences, 8% to 9.5% of them singletons. The table lists this clonotype with a few counts. Its antigen is as yet unknown. The source of this sequence is a human donor with melanoma. The sequences come from CD8+ T cells from PBMCs, collected at baseline or after one month of anti-PD-1 therapy (not recorded which).

CDR3 nucleotides: TGTGCCAGCAGCGTACGGACCACCGGGGAGCTGTTTTTT. Protein: CASSVRTTGELFF. V is TRBV9 and J is TRBJ2-2; D not certain. This CDR3 has 13 residues. Between the trimmed V and J ends, which lost 1 base and 4 bases, there was a span of 5 bases. Germline V gene sequence: CDR1 SGDLS, CDR2 YYNGEE.